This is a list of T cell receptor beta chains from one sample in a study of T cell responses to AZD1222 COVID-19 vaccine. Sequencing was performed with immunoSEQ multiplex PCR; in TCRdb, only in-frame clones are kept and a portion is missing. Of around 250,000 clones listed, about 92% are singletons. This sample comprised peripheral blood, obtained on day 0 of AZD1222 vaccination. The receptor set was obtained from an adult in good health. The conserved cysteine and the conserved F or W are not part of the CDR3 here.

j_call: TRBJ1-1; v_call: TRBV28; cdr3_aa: ASSSGQGGTEAF
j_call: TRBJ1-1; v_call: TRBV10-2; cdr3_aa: ASSETQGRTEAF
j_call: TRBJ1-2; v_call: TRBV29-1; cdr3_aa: SVGPGTGDYGYT
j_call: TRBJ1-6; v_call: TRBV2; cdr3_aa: ASRNPGPLH
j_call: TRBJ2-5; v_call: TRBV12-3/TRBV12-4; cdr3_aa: ASSLGQKETQY
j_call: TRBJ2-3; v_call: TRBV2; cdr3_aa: ASSSNGHRVADTQY
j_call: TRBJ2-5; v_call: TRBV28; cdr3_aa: ASSLWILRAPARQETQY
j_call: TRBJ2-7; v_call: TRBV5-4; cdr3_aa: ASSLAPLGEQY
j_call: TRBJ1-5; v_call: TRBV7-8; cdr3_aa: ASSSGTENQPQH
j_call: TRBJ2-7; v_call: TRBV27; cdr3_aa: ASSQDRGNYEQY
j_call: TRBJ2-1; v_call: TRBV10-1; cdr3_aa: ASSEGRRSF
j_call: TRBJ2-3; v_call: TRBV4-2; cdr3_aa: ASSQDPGAIDTQY
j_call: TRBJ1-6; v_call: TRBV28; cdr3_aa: ASRVPGAAGSPLH
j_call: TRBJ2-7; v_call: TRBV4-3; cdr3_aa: ASSQDLAGGTAYEQY
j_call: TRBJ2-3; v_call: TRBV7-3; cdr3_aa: ASSLIGGGAADTQY
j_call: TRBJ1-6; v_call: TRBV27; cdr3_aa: ASSFRAQGGSPLH
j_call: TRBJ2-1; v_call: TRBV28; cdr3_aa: ASSLYYNEQF
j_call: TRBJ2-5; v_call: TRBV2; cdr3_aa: ASKREEETQY
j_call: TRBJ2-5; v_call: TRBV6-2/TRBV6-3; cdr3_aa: ASSYLAGERETQY
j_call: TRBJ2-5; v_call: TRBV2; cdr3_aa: ASSQDRAVETQY
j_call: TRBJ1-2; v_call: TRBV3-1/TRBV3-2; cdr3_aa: ASSQGGQYYGYT
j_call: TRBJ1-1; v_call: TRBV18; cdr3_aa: ASSPRLAEAF
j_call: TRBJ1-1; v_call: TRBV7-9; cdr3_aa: ASSRNTEAF
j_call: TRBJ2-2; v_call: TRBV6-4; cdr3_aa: ASSDSRYTGELF
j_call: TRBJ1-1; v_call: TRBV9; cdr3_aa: ASSVGTPMNTEAF
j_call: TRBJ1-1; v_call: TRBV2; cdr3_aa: ASSEARQTRSF
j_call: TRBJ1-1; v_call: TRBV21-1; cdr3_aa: ASTKGTEAF
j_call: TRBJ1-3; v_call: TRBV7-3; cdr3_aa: ASSPGSGNTIY
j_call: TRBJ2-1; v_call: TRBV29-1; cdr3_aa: SVGGIRGAYGEQF
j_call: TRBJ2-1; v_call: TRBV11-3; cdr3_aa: ASSLNGDEQF
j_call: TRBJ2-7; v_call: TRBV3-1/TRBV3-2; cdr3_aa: ASSRKGPQGEQY
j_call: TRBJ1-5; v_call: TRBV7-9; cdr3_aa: ASSNRDPSNQPQH
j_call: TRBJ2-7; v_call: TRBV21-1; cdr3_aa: ASSGRPHGNSYEQY
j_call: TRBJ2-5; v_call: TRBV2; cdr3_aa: ASSGSRQETQY
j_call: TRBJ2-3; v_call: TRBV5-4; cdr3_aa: ASSPTSGGRDTQY
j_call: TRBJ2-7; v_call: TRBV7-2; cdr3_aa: ASSPRGTSGRLEQY
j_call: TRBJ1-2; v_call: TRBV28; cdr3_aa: ATGGAGYGYT
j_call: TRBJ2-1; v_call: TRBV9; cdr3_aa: ASSPRDSGVSYNEQF
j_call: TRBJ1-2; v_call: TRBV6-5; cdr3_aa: ASATGGYGYT
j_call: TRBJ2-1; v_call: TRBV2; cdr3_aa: ASSGGRKEQF
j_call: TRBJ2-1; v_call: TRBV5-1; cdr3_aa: ASSWTSGIDEQF
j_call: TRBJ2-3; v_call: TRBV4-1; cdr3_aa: ASSRTSGHGFRADTQY
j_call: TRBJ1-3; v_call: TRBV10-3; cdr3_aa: AITDGLGNTIY
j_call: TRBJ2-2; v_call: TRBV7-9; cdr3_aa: ASSLNVRLTGELF
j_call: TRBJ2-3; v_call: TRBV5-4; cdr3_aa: ASSQTSGGTDTQY
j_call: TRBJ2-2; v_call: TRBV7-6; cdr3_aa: ASSLEVTGDTGELF
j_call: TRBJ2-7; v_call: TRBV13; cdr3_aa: ASSLEGLRGDPSSYEQY
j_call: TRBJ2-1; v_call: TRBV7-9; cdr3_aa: ASSLGAGGYDEQF
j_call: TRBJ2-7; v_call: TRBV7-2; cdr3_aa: ASSLEVGGSSYEQY
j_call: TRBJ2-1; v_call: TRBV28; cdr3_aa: ASSFVGNNEQF
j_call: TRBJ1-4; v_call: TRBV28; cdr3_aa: ASSPLQGTATNEKLF
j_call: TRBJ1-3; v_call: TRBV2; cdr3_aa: ASSDVMGNTIY
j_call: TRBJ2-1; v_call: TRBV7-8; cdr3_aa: ASSPANEQF
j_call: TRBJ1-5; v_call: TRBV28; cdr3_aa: ASSPPPPGQGSNQPQH
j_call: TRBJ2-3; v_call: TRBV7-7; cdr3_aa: ASSLGLANTDTQY